In its sample, the clone carrying this T cell receptor beta chain was seen a few times. The antigen remains undetermined. The sample comes from a study of T-cell memory formation after mild COVID-19. Study-level background: TCR clusters largely stayed donor specific.

Constant-segment primers were used for 5'RACE, and the resulting TCR alpha and TCR beta cDNA libraries carried sample barcodes and UMIs. MiXCR was run by TCRdb on the 5' RACE reads, yielding one entry per CDR3 protein. The table shows around 200,000 distinct CDR3 sequences, with 10% occurring only once. Study findings and constraints: Day 15 to 85 contractors were CD4/CD8 balanced; later expanders leaned CD4+. Cross-reactive memory seemingly joined, as some responding clones were found in pre-infection memory.

Germline V CDR1 and CDR2: MNHEY, SVGAGI. The CDR3 consists of 15 residues. V lost 1 base and J 0 bases, leaving 9 bases between the germline ends. The clonotype comes from a man aged 18 to 30 who had mild COVID-19 (a few samples of this study predate the infection). Cell type and time point are not known. The V call is TRBV6-5, the J call TRBJ1-1; D unclear. Sequenced sample: PBMCs or a T cell subset sorted from them (not recorded which). The CDR3 sequence is CASSYFGSMNTEAFF. CDR3 sequence (DNA): TGTGCCAGCAGTTACTTCGGCAGCATGAACACTGAAGCTTTCTTT.